The source of this T cell receptor (beta chain) is a study of long-term antiretroviral therapy in people with HIV. General study results and limits: Pre-ART expanded TRB clones stayed dominant throughout, though often decreasing after ART.

Points on this clone: Its antigen is not identified. Relative to the germline gene, one junction end is altered; a read error may explain this.

Survey level was the resolution at which the v3.0 immunoSEQ assay ran. Sequenced by immunoSEQ multiplex PCR; TCRdb stores in-frame clones only, minus some. This sample has fewer than 30,000 clones; approximately 88% occur once, and the top ten carry more than 7.5%. Germline values: CDR1 SGHNT, CDR2 YYREEE (reference sequence). The CDR3 runs to 13 residues. J is TRBJ2-1 and V is TRBV5-4; D tentatively reads TRBD1 or TRBD2 (5 bases each). This material consisted of unsorted PBMCs, taken 2.7 to 2.9 years after starting antiretroviral therapy. This clonotype was sampled from a man aged 25-45 years with HIV. The CDR3 coding sequence is TGTGCCAGCAGTTTGGGACCTTTCAATGAGCAGTTCTTC. This sequence encodes CASSLGPFNEQFF. The whole variable domain, filled in from reference TRBV5-4 and TRBJ2-1, reads ETGVTQSPTHLIKTRGQQVTLRCSSQSGHNTVSWYQQALGQGPQFIFQYYREEENGRGNFPPRFSGLQFPNYSSELNVNALELDDSALYLCASSLGPFNEQFFGPGTRLTVL.